Shown below are 31 T cell receptor beta chains from a single sample sequenced in a study of tumor-infiltrating lymphocytes in primary liver carcinoma (TCRdb year 2017). Sequencing relied on an Illumina HiSeq 2500. A constant-region primer and ProtoScript II reverse transcriptase were used to reverse-transcribe TCRbeta-specific cDNA from around 480 ng total RNA. TCRbeta libraries were built with three nested multiplex PCR rounds, a slightly modified ARM-PCR procedure. The first two PCR rounds used multiplex TRBV1-TRBV30 forward primers with a Cbeta reverse primer, each for about 10 cycles. TCRdb reprocessing: public reads trimmed at Q25 with fastp, clones called with MiXCR, in-frame beta chains kept. Records with the same CDR3 protein are collapsed into one entry carrying the most frequent genes and DNA. Within this sample are some 87,000 distinct CDR3 sequences, with roughly 70% of them counted one time only. The ten largest clones take up around 30% of the sample.

Total RNA and DNA were co-extracted from about 20-30 mg of bulk tissue with the AllPrep DNA/RNA mini kit, without cell sorting. Sequencing was done on a sample of tumor-adjacent normal liver tissue. These receptor sequences come from a middle-aged man with primary liver carcinoma and hepatitis B virus infection.

There are a few counts of this clonotype. CDR3 sequence reads: CACQWQGNQPQHF. CDR3 nucleotide sequence: TGTGCCTGCCAGTGGCAGGGCAATCAGCCCCAGCATTTT. The genes are TRBV30 and TRBJ1-5; D gene ambiguous. With 6 bases removed from V and 2 bases from J, the gap between germline ends came to 11 bases. The germline gives CDR1 GTSNPN, CDR2 SVGIG (reference sequence). This CDR3 has 13 residues.

The V gene is TRBV7-9, the J gene TRBJ2-3; no clear D gene. The CDR3 is made up of 13 amino acids. Trimming took 2 bases from V and 6 from J, leaving 9 bases between them. The V gene's germline CDR1 is SEHNR and CDR2 FQNEAQ (reference sequence). In DNA form, the CDR3 reads TGTGCCAGCAGCTTAAGAATCCGGGATACGCAGTATTTT. Protein product: CASSLRIRDTQYF.

This clonotype occurred many times. V gene TRBV6-5 combines with J gene TRBJ2-7; D may be TRBD2 (6 bases). This CDR3 region has 14 residues. The V and J ends lost 2 bases and 7 bases respectively, with 15 bases between them. Per germline, CDR1 MNHEY and CDR2 SVGAGI. CDR3 residues: CASSYGGGLGEQYF. The CDR3 DNA follows: TGTGCCAGCAGTTACGGCGGAGGGCTCGGTGAGCAGTACTTC.

To note about this clonotype: As the CDR3 is not closed by the conserved phenylalanine or tryptophan, this likely results from a read error. The chain employs TRBV11-2 and TRBJ2-2, with 8 positions matching TRBD2. There are 16 residues in the CDR3. Germline V gives CDR1 SGHAT, CDR2 FQNNGV. The V gene end was trimmed by 7 bases and the J gene end by 5 bases; junction bases not matched to a gene: 12. The CDR3 loop is CASIFTGGVGTGELFS. CDR3 DNA: TGTGCCAGCATCTTCACGGGGGGGGTAGGGACCGGGGAGCTGTTTTCT.

As for this clonotype: Its ends do not fully match the called genes, so a read error is possible. V gene TRBV10-2 combines with J gene TRBJ2-7; a weak D match, TRBD1 (6 bases). Germline CDR1 and CDR2: WSHSY and SAAADI. The CDR3 loop spans 19 amino acids. CDR3 nucleotides: TGCGTCAGCAGTGCAGAACCTGACAGGTGGCTCGCCGTTCCCTACGAGCAGTACTTC. This encodes CVSSAEPDRWLAVPYEQYF.

This clonotype was observed many times. The V call is TRBV4-2, the J call TRBJ2-3, with 11 bases fitting TRBD2. J gave up 1 base and V 1 base, and 4 bases lay outside the gene matches. Looked up from germline, CDR1 is LGHNA and CDR2 is YNFKEQ. This CDR3 region has 17 residues. The CDR3, as DNA: TGTGCCAGCAGCCAAGGGACTAGCGGGTTCGGCACAGATACGCAGTATTTT. Protein product: CASSQGTSGFGTDTQYF.

This clonotype was recorded many times. The J gene is TRBJ2-1, the V gene TRBV29-1; TRBD2 matches 10 bases. Germline V lookup: CDR1 SQVTM, CDR2 ANQGSEA. CDR3 size: 12 residues. CDR3: CSGLAGADEQFF. The CDR3 coding sequence is TGCTCAGGGCTAGCGGGAGCAGATGAGCAGTTCTTC.

Worth noting for this clonotype: Likely a read error: the CDR3 ends without its conserved phenylalanine or tryptophan. The chain uses TRBV30 and TRBJ2-5; 7 nucleotides agree with TRBD2. V lost 4 bases to trimming and J lost 4 bases; unmatched junction nucleotides: 18. The CDR3 is 17 residues long. The germline CDR1 and CDR2 sequences are GTSNPN and SVGIG (reference sequence). The CDR3 spells CAWNPTGLVGVGETQYS. CDR3 DNA sequence: TGTGCCTGGAATCCAACCGGACTAGTAGGGGTGGGAGAGACCCAGTACTCC.

CDR3 loop: CASSLSRGTEAFF. The CDR3 nucleotides are TGTGCCAGCAGCTTATCTCGGGGCACTGAAGCTTTCTTT. The J gene is TRBJ1-1, the V gene TRBV7-2; D gene unclear. V gave up 2 bases and J gave up 4 bases, with 8 bases separating them. Germline values: CDR1 SGHTA, CDR2 FQGNSA. The CDR3 length is 13 residues.

Points on this clonotype: The germline gene is not matched at one end of the junction; a read error may be the cause. V is TRBV11-2 and J is TRBJ1-5, with D hard to call. Germline V gives CDR1 SGHAT, CDR2 FQNNGV. The CDR3 has 13 amino acids. In nucleotides, the CDR3 is TGTGCCAACAGCTTAATTGATAGTCAGCCCCAGCATTTT. This gives the protein CANSLIDSQPQHF.

As to this clonotype: A junction end diverges from the germline sequence, so it may reflect a read error. This chain uses TRBV6-1 with TRBJ2-7, with TRBD2 matching 7 bases. The CDR3 runs 14 residues. Germline V lookup: CDR1 MNHNS, CDR2 SASEGT. CDR3 residues: CASSPGLVAYEWYF. CDR3 in DNA: TGTGCCAGCAGTCCTGGACTAGTGGCCTACGAGTGGTATTTC.

This sequence joins TRBV29-1 and TRBJ2-3; 9 bases map to TRBD1. CDR1 and CDR2 from the germline V gene are SQVTM and ANQGSEA. The CDR3 runs to 14 residues. The CDR3 DNA sequence: TGCGGTGTTGATCGGGGACAGGGAACAGATACGCAGTATTTT. Its translation is CGVDRGQGTDTQYF.

The genes are TRBV11-2 and TRBJ2-5; no reliable D call. The germline V gene has CDR1 SGHAT and CDR2 FQNNGV. The CDR3 has 15 amino acids. Deletions cut 1 base from V and 3 bases from J, with 12 bases between. The CDR3 sequence is CASSLGRLVEETQYF. The CDR3 DNA follows: TGTGCCAGCAGCTTAGGAAGGTTGGTGGAAGAGACCCAGTACTTC.

The chain links TRBV11-2 to TRBJ2-5, with D perhaps TRBD2 (6 bases). In germline, CDR1 is SGHAT, CDR2 FQNNGV. CDR3 length: 16 residues. V was cut by 1 base and J by 12 bases, with 24 bases left in between. The chain's CDR3 is CASSLVPASGQEAEYF. Written as DNA, the CDR3 is TGTGCCAGCAGCTTAGTCCCGGCAAGCGGGCAAGAGGCCGAGTACTTC.

This clonotype was observed at least ten times. This chain links TRBV6-5 with TRBJ2-1; D may be TRBD2 (5 bases). Germline CDR1 and CDR2: MNHEY and SVGAGI. CDR3 size: 12 residues. Trimming took 6 bases from V and 6 from J, leaving 9 bases between them. Here the CDR3 reads CASRDSRNEQFF. DNA for the CDR3: TGTGCCAGCAGGGACTCCCGCAATGAGCAGTTCTTC.

Details on this clonotype: A much larger clone lies a single base off, so this may be a read error. The chain has TRBV14 and TRBJ2-7; D remains ambiguous. V lost 1 base, J lost 3 bases, and 13 bases lay in between. CDR1 and CDR2 from the germline V gene are SGHDN and FVKESK. The CDR3 runs 15 residues. The CDR3 DNA reads TGTGCCAGCAGCCAAGCCACCGGGTCCCACTACGAGCAGTACTTC. This translates into CASSQATGSHYEQYF.

This clonotype was observed a few times. The genes are TRBV7-8 and TRBJ2-1; D might be TRBD1 (5 bases). Germline CDR1 SGHVS, CDR2 FQNEAQ. The ends were cut back, 1 base at V and 6 bases at J, with 7 bases in the middle. There are 13 residues in the CDR3. The CDR3 loop reads CASSLDRCNEQFF. The CDR3, as DNA: TGTGCCAGCAGCTTAGACAGGTGCAATGAGCAGTTCTTC. Full variable domain (remainder filled in from reference TRBV7-8 and TRBJ2-1): GAGVSQSPRYKVAKRGQDVALRCDPISGHVSLFWYQQALGQGPEFLTYFQNEAQLDKSGLPSDRFFAERPEGSVSTLKIQRTQQEDSAVYLCASSLDRCNEQFFGPGTRLTVL.

About this clonotype: A much larger clone is a single base away; this may be a read error. V gene TRBV4-2 combines with J gene TRBJ2-2; 8 bases are shared with TRBD2. Germline V gene sequence: CDR1 LGHNA, CDR2 YNFKEQ. The CDR3 is 14 residues long. The CDR3 region has the DNA TGTACCAGCAGCCCGGGACTAGACACCGGGGAGCTGTTTTTT. Translated: CTSSPGLDTGELFF.

This clonotype was observed at least ten times. V and J are TRBV10-3 and TRBJ2-7; tentative D call: TRBD1 (5 bases). Germline V gene lookup returns CDR1 ENHRY and CDR2 SYGVKD. The CDR3 length is 11 residues. V was clipped by 5 bases and J by 4 bases, with 6 bases between them. CDR3 nucleotide sequence: TGTGCCATCAGTCAGGGTTACGAGCAGTACTTC. Its protein product is CAISQGYEQYF.

About this clonotype itself: Relative to the germline gene, one junction end is altered; a read error may explain this. This rearrangement joins TRBV10-3 to TRBJ1-3, with D perhaps matching TRBD1 (6 bases). There are 14 residues in the CDR3. Germline lookup yields CDR1 ENHRY and CDR2 SYGVKD. CDR3 loop: CSISESGRGNTIYF. The CDR3 DNA reads as TGTTCCATCAGTGAGTCAGGCAGGGGAAACACCATATATTTC.

A note on this clonotype: Because it lacks the conserved phenylalanine or tryptophan at the end, this CDR3 is likely a read error. The chain combines TRBV11-2 with TRBJ2-1; D is possibly TRBD1 or TRBD2 (6 bases each). The ends were cut back, 3 bases at V and 3 bases at J, with 15 bases in the middle. Germline V gene sequence: CDR1 SGHAT, CDR2 FQNNGV. The CDR3 has 16 amino acids. CDR3 nucleotide sequence: TGTGCCAGCAGCTTGCCCGGTGGGGGGCTCTACAATGAGCAGTTCTTA. This gives the protein CASSLPGGGLYNEQFL.

Points on this clonotype: A read error is possible here, since a much larger clone lies one base away. The chain uses TRBV10-2 and TRBJ1-5; D is unresolved. Trimming stripped 8 bases from V and 5 bases from J, with 10 bases between. The CDR3 extends over 12 amino acids. CDR1 is WSHSY and CDR2 is SAAADI in the germline V gene. CDR3 loop: CASSNGDQPQHF. The CDR3 nucleotides read TGCGCCAGCTCGAACGGAGATCAGCCCCAGCATTTT.

This clonotype was seen at least ten times. This sequence joins TRBV5-4 and TRBJ2-7, with a weak D call TRBD2 (5 bases). This CDR3 is built from 16 residues. CDR1 and CDR2 from the germline V gene are SGHNT and YYREEE (reference sequence). V lost 2 bases and J lost 3, with 18 bases in between. This CDR3 is CASSFEGTSNVYEQYF. The CDR3 nucleotides are TGTGCCAGCAGCTTCGAGGGTACTAGTAATGTCTACGAGCAGTACTTC.

This clonotype has just a few counts. The rearrangement joins TRBV19 to TRBJ2-2; D perhaps matches TRBD2 (5 bases). Germline CDR1 LNHDA, CDR2 SQIVND (reference sequence). V lost 7 bases, J lost 1 base, and 10 bases lay in between. The CDR3 covers 14 residues. The CDR3 coding sequence is TGTGCCAGTATTCGGACTGTGAACACCGGGGAGCTGTTTTTT. Translated: CASIRTVNTGELFF. The full variable domain, with the rest looked up from reference TRBV19 and TRBJ2-2, is DGGITQSPKYLFRKEGQNVTLSCEQNLNHDAMYWYRQDPGQGLRLIYYSQIVNDFQKGDIAEGYSVSREKKESFPLTVTSAQKNPTAFYLCASIRTVNTGELFFGEGSRLTVL.

The V gene is TRBV7-8, the J gene TRBJ2-4; 10 nucleotides align to TRBD1. Germline assignment: CDR1 SGHVS and CDR2 FQNEAQ. V dropped 9 bases and J dropped 8; count of bases not matched to a gene: 10. CDR3 size: 14 residues. CDR3 sequence (DNA): TGTGCCAGTAGTTTTGGACAGGGGGTGGACATTCAGTACTTC. It yields the protein CASSFGQGVDIQYF.

As concerns this clonotype: Just one base apart from a much larger clone, this may be a read error. J is TRBJ1-2 and V is TRBV12-3 or TRBV12-4; weak D call: TRBD1 (6 bases). V was trimmed by 5 bases and J by 6 bases, leaving 16 bases between them. The CDR3 has 14 amino acids. Here the CDR3 DNA reads TGTGCCAGCAGTCGAGGGGGAGGTAGCCATGGCTACACCTTC. Protein sequence: CASSRGGGSHGYTF.

With respect to this clonotype: A clone one base away is much larger, so this may be a read error. The CDR3 is CTSRDGGTSNEKLFF. CDR3 DNA: TGTACCAGCAGGGATGGGGGGACCTCTAATGAAAAACTGTTTTTT. The chain employs TRBV5-4 and TRBJ1-4, with D perhaps TRBD1 (5 bases). CDR3 size: 15 residues. CDR1 and CDR2 (germline): SGHNT, YYREEE (reference sequence).

There are many counts of this clonotype. This chain joins TRBV5-1 and TRBJ1-6; 9 bases fit TRBD1. Trimming at V came to 2 bases and at J to 10 bases, leaving 4 bases not matched to a gene. This CDR3 has 14 residues. Germline CDR1 SGHRS, CDR2 YFSETQ. The CDR3 reads CASSLRTGVSPLHF. The DNA of the CDR3 is TGCGCCAGCAGCTTAAGGACAGGGGTCTCACCCCTCCACTTT.

This chain uses TRBV4-1 with TRBJ2-1, with D uncertain. The CDR3 is 16 amino acids. The germline V gene encodes CDR1 MGHRA and CDR2 YSYEKL. V lost 0 bases and J 4 bases, leaving 13 bases between the germline ends. CDR3 DNA: TGCGCCAGCAGCCAAGATGCCGCCTCGTATTACAATGAGCAGTTCTTC. This translates into CASSQDAASYYNEQFF.

With regard to this clonotype: A much larger clone differs from this one at a single base, so this may be a read error. V and J are TRBV29-1 and TRBJ2-7, with D perhaps matching TRBD1 (5 bases). The germline V and J ends were trimmed by 8 bases and 6 bases, with 14 bases remaining between them. Germline values: CDR1 SQVTM, CDR2 ANQGSEA. There are 11 residues in the CDR3. CDR3 amino acids: CSWVTGGEQYF. CDR3 in DNA: TGCAGCTGGGTCACAGGTGGCGAGCAGTACTTC.

This clonotype was observed a single time. The chain combines TRBV5-4 with TRBJ2-1; 7 bases fit TRBD2. V lost 3 bases, J lost 7 bases, and 13 bases stayed unmatched. CDR1 and CDR2 from the germline V gene are SGHNT and YYREEE (reference sequence). This CDR3 comprises 16 residues. CDR3: CASSSAGASGRNEQFF. DNA for the CDR3: TGTGCCAGCAGCTCGGCCGGAGCTAGCGGAAGAAATGAGCAGTTCTTC.